Presented here are 4 T cell receptor beta chains from one specimen sequenced in a study of OX40 agonist ivuxolimab in advanced cancers. Sequencing used immunoSEQ multiplex PCR; TCRdb keeps in-frame clones, though not all of them. The sample holds about 68,000 clones, around 90% seen once. Sequenced material: CD4+ or CD8+ T cells sorted from blood, taken in a trial of the OX40 agonist ivuxolimab. Receptor source: an adult with an advanced solid tumor such as melanoma, head and neck, liver or kidney cancer.

V and J are TRBV29-1 and TRBJ1-1; D perhaps matches TRBD1 (5 bases). In germline, CDR1 is SQVTM, CDR2 ANQGSEA. CDR3 length: 14 amino acids. Trimming cost V 7 bases and J 0 bases, with 15 bases left between them. Here the CDR3 reads CSATGRPMNTEAFF. CDR3 DNA: TGCAGCGCCACAGGAAGACCTATGAACACTGAAGCTTTCTTT.

The chain employs TRBV6-5 and TRBJ2-3; TRBD2 matches at 7 bases. Per the germline V gene, CDR1 is MNHEY and CDR2 is SVGAGI. Trimming cost V 2 bases and J 1 base; bases outside gene matches: 0. CDR3 length: 14 amino acids. CDR3 bases: TGTGCCAGCAGTTACCGGGGGGGCACAGATACGCAGTATTTT. Translation: CASSYRGGTDTQYF.

The rearrangement links TRBV7-2 to TRBJ1-4; 7 nucleotides agree with TRBD1. The V gene end was trimmed by 3 bases and the J gene end by 8 bases; junction bases not matched to a gene: 9. Per the germline V gene, CDR1 is SGHTA and CDR2 is FQGNSA. This CDR3 has 15 amino acids. CDR3 in amino acids: CASSFSTGLGEKLFF. The CDR3 DNA sequence: TGTGCCAGCAGCTTTTCGACAGGGCTCGGGGAAAAACTGTTTTTT.

A few counts support this clone. V and J are TRBV19 and TRBJ2-6; D is ambiguous. Trimming left V 3 bases short and J 2 bases short, with 8 bases between. Germline V gene lookup returns CDR1 LNHDA and CDR2 SQIVND (reference sequence). There are 15 residues in the CDR3. CDR3 residues: CASSIQSTGANVLTF. Written as DNA, the CDR3 is TGTGCCAGTAGTATCCAGAGTACTGGGGCCAACGTCCTGACTTTC. Full variable domain (remainder filled in from reference TRBV19 and TRBJ2-6): DGGITQSPKYLFRKEGQNVTLSCEQNLNHDAMYWYRQDPGQGLRLIYYSQIVNDFQKGDIAEGYSVSREKKESFPLTVTSAQKNPTAFYLCASSIQSTGANVLTFGAGSRLTVL.